The rows below give T cell receptor beta chains drawn from one sample of a study of blood T cell repertoires in COVID-19. The data were produced by immunoSEQ multiplex PCR, yet TCRdb's version contains in-frame clones alone and is incomplete. The sample carries 150,000 to 200,000 clones, 70% to 90% recorded once. The specimen sequenced was peripheral blood. These receptors all stem from a man aged 55 to 70 with acute or convalescent COVID-19. CDR3s include the opening cysteine and the closing phenylalanine or tryptophan. The order of the fields is CDR3 DNA, CDR3 protein, D gene, J gene, clone size, V gene, CDR3 length. The D gene is left open where the match is weak. Only some rows state a clone size, as once, few, many or a class for expanded clones.

TGTGCCTGGAGTGGACTCTCCAGTTACTATGGCTACACCTTC CAWSGLSSYYGYTF NA TRBJ1-2 NA TRBV30 14
TGTGCCAGCAGTGACAGGGGGCGAAACACTGAAGCTTTCTTT CASSDRGRNTEAFF TRBD1 TRBJ1-1 few TRBV6-1 14
TGTGCCAGCAGCTTAGCGCTTGCTAGCGTCGGTGGGGAGCAGTTCTTC CASSLALASVGGEQFF NA TRBJ2-1 NA TRBV7-2 16
TGTGCCAGCACTACGCTAGGGACTAGTAATTCCTACGAGCAGTACTTC CASTTLGTSNSYEQYF TRBD2 TRBJ2-7 NA TRBV28 16
TGTGCCAGCAGTGATAGCGGGGTCCACAATGAGCAGTTCTTC CASSDSGVHNEQFF TRBD2 TRBJ2-1 NA TRBV28 14
TGTGCCAGCAGCTTAGTTGCGGGAGGTGAAGCTTTCTTT CASSLVAGGEAFF NA TRBJ1-1 NA TRBV7-2 13
TGCGCCAGCAGCCAGGGACAGGGTCGTGGAAACACCATATATTTT CASSQGQGRGNTIYF TRBD1 TRBJ1-3 NA TRBV4-1 15
TGCAGCGTTGACTCGGCGGGAGCCACCGGGGAGCTGTTTTTT CSVDSAGATGELFF TRBD2 TRBJ2-2 NA TRBV29-1 14
TGCAGCGTTGCCCGTGGCGGGAGCACAGATACGCAGTATTTT CSVARGGSTDTQYF NA TRBJ2-3 NA TRBV29-1 14
TGTGCCAGCAGCGTAAGCGGGGAGAATGAGCAGTTCTTC CASSVSGENEQFF TRBD2 TRBJ2-1 once TRBV9 13
TGTGCCAGCAGCTCCTGGACGCGGGGGAGTTCTTCGGGTGAAGCTTTCTTT CASSSWTRGSSSGEAFF NA TRBJ1-1 NA TRBV7-6 17
TGTGCCAGCAGGGACCGGGGAAACTATGGCTACACCTTC CASRDRGNYGYTF NA TRBJ1-2 NA TRBV9 13
TGTGCCAGCAGTTGGACTTCGGGCGAGCAGTACTTC CASSWTSGEQYF NA TRBJ2-7 NA TRBV28 12
TGCAGCGTTGAATACGACAGGGTGCGCACAGATACGCAGTATTTT CSVEYDRVRTDTQYF TRBD1 TRBJ2-3 NA TRBV29-1 15
TGTGCCAGTACTAATACCTACGAAGAAGCTTTCTTT CASTNTYEEAFF NA TRBJ1-1 NA TRBV28 12
TGTGCCAGCAGTGAATTTAGCTCCTTTAACTATGGCTACACCTTC CASSEFSSFNYGYTF NA TRBJ1-2 NA TRBV25-1 15
TGTGCCACCAGCGGTCAGGGTGGCGCCTACGAGCAGTACTTC CATSGQGGAYEQYF NA TRBJ2-7 NA TRBV15 14
TGTGCCAGCAGCTTAGGGAGGGCGACTAGCGGCCAAGAGACCCAGTACTTC CASSLGRATSGQETQYF TRBD2 TRBJ2-5 NA TRBV11-3 17
TGCGCCAGCAGCTTGCTAACAGGGAGTCCCAATTATGGCTACACCTTC CASSLLTGSPNYGYTF NA TRBJ1-2 NA TRBV5-1 16
TGCAGTGCTAGCGTGAACACCGGGGAGCTGTTTTTT CSASVNTGELFF NA TRBJ2-2 NA TRBV29-1 12
TGTGCCACCAGCAGAGATAGACAGGGGACCTACGAGCAGTACTTC CATSRDRQGTYEQYF TRBD1 TRBJ2-7 NA TRBV15 15
TGTGCCAGCAGCCCGACCGGGGGAAGCTATGGCTACACCTTC CASSPTGGSYGYTF NA TRBJ1-2 NA TRBV7-2 14
TGTGCCAGCTCACCGTCCGGGACAGGACACAATGAGCAGTTCTTC CASSPSGTGHNEQFF TRBD1 TRBJ2-1 few TRBV18 15
TGTGCAAGTCGCTCTCCCGACAGAGATTCCTACAATGAGCAGTTCTTC CASRSPDRDSYNEQFF NA TRBJ2-1 NA TRBV12-2 16
TGTGCCAGCACCCCGACAGGGGGCTTAGGCGCTGAAGCTTTCTTT CASTPTGGLGAEAFF TRBD1 TRBJ1-1 NA TRBV2 15
TGCAGTGCTTCCACATTGGATACGCAGTATTTT CSASTLDTQYF NA TRBJ2-3 NA TRBV20-1 11
TGTGCCAGCAGCGGGACAGCCCCCTACGAGCAGTACTTC CASSGTAPYEQYF TRBD1 TRBJ2-7 NA TRBV6-5 13
TGCGCCAGCAGCTTGGCAGGGGGCGCGAATCAGCCCCAGCATTTT CASSLAGGANQPQHF TRBD1 TRBJ1-5 few TRBV5-1 15
TGTGCCAGCAGTTTCAGGGACAGGTCCTACGAGCAGTACTTC CASSFRDRSYEQYF TRBD1 TRBJ2-7 NA TRBV6-5 14